This TCR beta chain was documented in a study of tumor and adjacent non-tumor tissue in lung cancer. Whole-study results and caveats: In normal lung, the top 100 clones were significantly more dominant than in tumor.

The library came from three nested PCR rounds adapted from ARM-PCR protocols. TCRdb fed the multiplex PCR reads into MiXCR, producing one record per CDR3 protein. The table shows some 66,000 distinct CDR3 sequences, with around two thirds occurring only once. This CDR3 spans 13 amino acids. CDR1 is MNHNS, CDR2 SASEGT, per germline. Trimming cost V 3 bases and J 3 bases, with 5 bases left between them. This clonotype was observed at least ten times. Its antigen is not known. RNA was extracted from bulk tissue without any cell sorting. This non-tumor lung sample came from over 3 cm beyond the tumor edge. J is TRBJ2-2 and V is TRBV6-1; D is uncertain. The clonotype originates from a man aged 65 to 79 with non-small cell lung cancer. Sequencing was done on a sample of distant non-tumor lung tissue. The CDR3: CASSDLDTGELFF. DNA for the CDR3: TGTGCCAGCAGTGATTTGGACACCGGGGAGCTGTTTTTT.